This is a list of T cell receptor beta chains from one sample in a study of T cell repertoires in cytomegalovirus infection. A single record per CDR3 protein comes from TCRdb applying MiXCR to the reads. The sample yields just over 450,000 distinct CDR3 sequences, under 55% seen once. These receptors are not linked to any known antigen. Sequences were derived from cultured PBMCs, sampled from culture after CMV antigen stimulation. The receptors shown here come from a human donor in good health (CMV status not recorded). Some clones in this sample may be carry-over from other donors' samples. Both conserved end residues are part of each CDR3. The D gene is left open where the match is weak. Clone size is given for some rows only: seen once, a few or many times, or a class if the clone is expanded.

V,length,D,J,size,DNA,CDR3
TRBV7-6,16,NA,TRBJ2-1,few,TGTGCCAGCAGCTGGAGGTGGGATAGCTCCTACAATGAGCAGTTCTTC,CASSWRWDSSYNEQFF
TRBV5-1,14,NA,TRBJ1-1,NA,TGCGCCAGCAGCTTGGACGGGGCGCGTACTGAAGCTTTCTTT,CASSLDGARTEAFF
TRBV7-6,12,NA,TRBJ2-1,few,TGTGCCAGCAGCACCGCGACCAATGAGCAGTTCTTC,CASSTATNEQFF
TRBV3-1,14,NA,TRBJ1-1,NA,TGTGCCAGCAGCCGCGAATACAGGTCTAATGAAGCTTTCTTT,CASSREYRSNEAFF
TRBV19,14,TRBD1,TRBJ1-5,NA,TGTGCCAGTACAGGGGGCGCGGGCAATCAGCCCCAGCATTTT,CASTGGAGNQPQHF
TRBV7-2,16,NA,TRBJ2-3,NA,TGTGCCAGCAGCTTAGTATTGGCGGGGAACACAGATACGCAGTATTTT,CASSLVLAGNTDTQYF
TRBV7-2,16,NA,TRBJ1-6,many,TGTGCCAGCAGCTTAACCCCTCAGGGGAGCCGTTCACCCCTCCACTTT,CASSLTPQGSRSPLHF
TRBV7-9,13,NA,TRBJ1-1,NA,TGTGCCATCCGTCGGCAGCCGAACACTGAAGCTTTCTTT,CAIRRQPNTEAFF
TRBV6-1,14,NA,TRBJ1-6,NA,TGTGCCAGCAGGAAAGTACGTCGTAGGTCACCCCTCCACTTT,CASRKVRRRSPLHF
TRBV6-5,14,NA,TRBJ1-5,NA,TGTGCCAGCAGTTACTCTGGACGGGGACAGCCCCAGCATTTT,CASSYSGRGQPQHF
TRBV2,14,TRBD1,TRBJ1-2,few,TGTGCCAGCGGCCCCCCGGGACAGAACTATGGCTACACCTTC,CASGPPGQNYGYTF
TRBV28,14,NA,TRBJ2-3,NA,TGTGCCAGCATGGGGCACGCAAAAGCAGATACGCAGTATTTT,CASMGHAKADTQYF
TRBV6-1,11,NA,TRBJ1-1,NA,TGTGCCAGCAACCGAGGGACTGAAGCTTTCTTT,CASNRGTEAFF
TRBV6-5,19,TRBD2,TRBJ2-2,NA,TGTGCCAGCAGCCCGACTAGCGGGAGAGCCGTCGCGAACACCGGGGAGCTGTTTTTT,CASSPTSGRAVANTGELFF
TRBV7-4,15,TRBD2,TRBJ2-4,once,TGTGCCAGCAGCTTGTTCGACCCAAAGGGAGGGATTCAGTACTTC,CASSLFDPKGGIQYF
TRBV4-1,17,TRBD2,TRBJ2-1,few,TGCGCCAGCAGCCCAATCCCGGGACTAGTCTCCTACAATGAGCAGTTCTTC,CASSPIPGLVSYNEQFF
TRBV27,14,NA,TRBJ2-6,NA,TGTGCCAGCGGAACTCTTCCTGGGGCCAACGTCCTGACTTTC,CASGTLPGANVLTF
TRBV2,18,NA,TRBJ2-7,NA,TGTGCCAGCAGTACTATGTGGGGTTTGCGGGATGTAGTCTACGAGCAGTACTTC,CASSTMWGLRDVVYEQYF
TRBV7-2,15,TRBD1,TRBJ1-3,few,TGTGCCAGCAGCTTTACAGGGGGCTCTGGAAACACCATATATTTT,CASSFTGGSGNTIYF
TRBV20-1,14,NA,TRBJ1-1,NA,TGCAGCCCCCGAGACATCCAATTGAACACTGAAGCTTTCTTT,CSPRDIQLNTEAFF
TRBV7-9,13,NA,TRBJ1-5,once,TGTGCCAGCACCCAGGACGGTAATCAGCCCCAGCATTTT,CASTQDGNQPQHF
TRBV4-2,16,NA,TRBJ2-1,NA,TGTGCCAGCAGCCAAGCAACAGGCATCTCCTACAATGAGCAGTTCTTC,CASSQATGISYNEQFF
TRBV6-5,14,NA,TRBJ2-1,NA,TGTGCCAGCAGTTACTCAGTCCAGGGGAGTGAGCAGTTCTTC,CASSYSVQGSEQFF
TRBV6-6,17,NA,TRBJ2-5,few,TGTGCCAGCACCCCCCGCCAGGGTGTGGGTCTCCAAGAGACCCAGTACTTC,CASTPRQGVGLQETQYF
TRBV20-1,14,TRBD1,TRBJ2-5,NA,TGCAGTGCTAGAGAGGACAGGGGATTGGAGACCCAGTACTTC,CSAREDRGLETQYF
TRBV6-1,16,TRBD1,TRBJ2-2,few,TGTGCCAGCACTTCCCCGGGACAGGGGCACACCGGGGAGCTGTTTTTT,CASTSPGQGHTGELFF
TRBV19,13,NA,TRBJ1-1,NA,TGTGCCAGTACCCTGACGGCATCCACGGAAGCTTTCTTT,CASTLTASTEAFF
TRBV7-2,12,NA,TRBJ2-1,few,TGTGCCACACACCCGAGCATTAGTGAGCAGTTCTTC,CATHPSISEQFF
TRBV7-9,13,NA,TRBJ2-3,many,TGTGCCAGCAGCTTAGCAGGGTCAGATACGCAGTATTTT,CASSLAGSDTQYF
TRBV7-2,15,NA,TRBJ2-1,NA,TGTGCCAGCAGCCGAACAGGACTACTTTACAATGAGCAGTTCTTC,CASSRTGLLYNEQFF
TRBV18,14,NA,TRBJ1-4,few,TGTGCCAGCTCGCCGGGGGGCCCTAATGAAAAACTGTTTTTT,CASSPGGPNEKLFF
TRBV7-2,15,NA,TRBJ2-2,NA,TGTGCCAGCAGCTTATATGGGATCGGCACCGGGGAGCTGTTTTTT,CASSLYGIGTGELFF
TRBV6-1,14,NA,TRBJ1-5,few,TGTGCCAGCAGTGAGGGAAGGGTTCCCCAGCCCCAGCATTTT,CASSEGRVPQPQHF
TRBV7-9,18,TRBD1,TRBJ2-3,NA,TGTGCCAGCAGCCTTAGGGACAGGGATCTATTCCACAGCGATACGCAGTATTTT,CASSLRDRDLFHSDTQYF
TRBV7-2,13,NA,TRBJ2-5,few,TGTGCCAGCGGGGGGGGGCCGAGGGAGACCCAGTACTTC,CASGGGPRETQYF
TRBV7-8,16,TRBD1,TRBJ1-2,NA,TGTGCCAGCAGCTTAGAAAGGACAGGGTACGATTATGGCTACACCTTC,CASSLERTGYDYGYTF
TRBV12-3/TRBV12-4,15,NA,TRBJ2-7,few,TGTGCCAGCAGTTTATCTCGGATTAGCGGTTACGAGCAGTACTTC,CASSLSRISGYEQYF
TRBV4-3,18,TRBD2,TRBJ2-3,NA,TGCGCCAGCAGCCAAGACCCCACAATAGCGGGAGCGTCAGATACGCAGTATTTT,CASSQDPTIAGASDTQYF
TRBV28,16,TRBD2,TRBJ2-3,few,TGTGCCAGCAGTTTTGGTAGCGGGGGATACACAGATACGCAGTATTTT,CASSFGSGGYTDTQYF
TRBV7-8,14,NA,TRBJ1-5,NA,TGTGCCAGCAGCCCAGGGCCCAGAGGGCAGCCCCAGCATTTT,CASSPGPRGQPQHF
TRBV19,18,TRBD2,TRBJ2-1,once,TGTGCCAGTAGAGGGACTAGCGGGGTTATACCCTCCTACAATGAGCAGTTCTTC,CASRGTSGVIPSYNEQFF
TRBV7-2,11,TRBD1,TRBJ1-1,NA,TGTGCCAGCAACCCACAGGGGGGAGCTTTCTTT,CASNPQGGAFF
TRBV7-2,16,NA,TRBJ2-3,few,TGTGCCAGCAGCTTGGGTATTCGGGGTGGGACAGATACGCAGTATTTT,CASSLGIRGGTDTQYF
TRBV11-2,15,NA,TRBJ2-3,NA,TGTGCCAGCAGCTCCAACAATCGAGGGACAGATACGCAGTATTTT,CASSSNNRGTDTQYF